A selection of T cell receptor beta chains follows, all from one sample in a study of T cells in Graves' hyperthyroidism and ophthalmopathy. TCRdb re-called the multiplex PCR reads with MiXCR, one entry per CDR3 protein. Here the sample spans about 600,000 distinct CDR3 sequences, roughly 15% being singletons. The source material was blood. All receptors derive from a woman in her thirties or forties with Graves' ophthalmopathy. Each CDR3 is given with its conserved first and last residue. A D gene is named only where the DNA matches it firmly. Some rows have no size entry. The others give once, few or many, or a class for an expanded clone.

J	V	D	size	CDR3	DNA
TRBJ2-5	TRBV20-1	TRBD2	many	CSARDLAGNQETQYF	TGCAGTGCTAGAGATCTAGCGGGCAACCAAGAGACCCAGTACTTC
TRBJ2-2	TRBV28	TRBD2	once	CASSPSGRVTGELFF	TGTGCCAGCAGTCCCAGCGGGAGGGTCACCGGGGAGCTGTTTTTT
TRBJ2-3	TRBV6-1	-	many	CASSSRGGTDTQYF	TGTGCCAGCAGTTCTAGAGGGGGCACAGATACGCAGTATTTT
TRBJ2-1	TRBV11-3	TRBD2	many	CASSLTGGYNEQFF	TGTGCCAGCAGCTTAACGGGGGGATACAATGAGCAGTTCTTC
TRBJ1-6	TRBV6-5	TRBD1	-	CASSYSTGAGVSPLHF	TGTGCCAGCAGTTACTCGACAGGGGCGGGAGTCTCACCCCTCCACTTT
TRBJ2-7	TRBV12-3/TRBV12-4	-	-	CACGGDSTYEQYF	TGTGCCTGTGGAGGGGACTCCACCTACGAGCAGTACTTC
TRBJ2-1	TRBV5-1	-	many	CASSLGDNGYNEQFF	TGCGCCAGCAGCTTGGGGGACAACGGGTACAATGAGCAGTTCTTC
TRBJ1-1	TRBV28	-	few	CASSGFLGRTEAFF	TGTGCCAGCAGCGGGTTTTTGGGGCGAACTGAAGCTTTCTTT
TRBJ2-7	TRBV2	-	few	CASRSNLGYEQYF	TGTGCCAGCAGATCCAACTTGGGCTACGAGCAGTACTTC
TRBJ2-1	TRBV6-1	TRBD2	-	CASGGLAGRLHNEQFF	TGTGCCAGCGGTGGACTAGCGGGGAGGCTACACAATGAGCAGTTCTTC
TRBJ2-6	TRBV14	-	few	CASSHLWAGANVLTF	TGTGCCAGCAGCCACCTCTGGGCTGGGGCCAACGTCCTGACTTTC
TRBJ2-3	TRBV20-1	TRBD2	many	CSAGLAADTQYF	TGCAGTGCCGGCCTAGCGGCAGATACGCAGTATTTT